The 27 T cell receptor beta chains reported below all come from one sample, sequenced in a study of beta chain features in type 1 diabetes. These receptors' targets are unknown. Reverse transcription of all isolated RNA meant that expressed TCRB transcripts were sequenced. TCRdb's table, derived via immunoSEQ multiplex PCR, lists solely in-frame clones and lacks some. The data hold over 25,000 clones, with 56% observed a single time. Broader study findings: Shortening of TCRB CDR3s, moderate but significant, appeared in all four CD4+ subsets of Type 1 diabetes patients.

Specimen: Tregs from blood. These receptors came from a woman under 30 with type 1 diabetes.

The V and J genes are TRBV11-2 and TRBJ2-3; 10 positions match TRBD2. The CDR3 loop spans 18 amino acids. V lost 2 bases to trimming and J lost 0 bases; unmatched junction nucleotides: 8. Germline V CDR1 and CDR2: SGHAT, FQNNGV. The CDR3 sequence: CASSLRASGSSSTDTQYF. The CDR3 DNA reads TGTGCCAGCAGCTTACGGGCTAGCGGGAGCTCTAGCACAGATACGCAGTATTTT.

In this sample, this clone turned up a few times. The genes are TRBV6-6 and TRBJ2-2; TRBD2 agrees at 8 bases. The V gene end was trimmed by 1 base and the J gene end by 3 bases; junction bases not matched to a gene: 1. The germline V gene encodes CDR1 MNHNY and CDR2 SVGAGI (reference sequence). The CDR3 covers 15 residues. The CDR3 protein is CASSYFGGDTGELFF. The CDR3, as DNA: TGTGCCAGCAGTTACTTCGGGGGGGACACCGGGGAGCTGTTTTTT.

In its sample, this clone was seen a few times. The chain couples TRBV9 to TRBJ2-5; weak D call: TRBD2 (6 bases). Germline V gene lookup returns CDR1 SGDLS and CDR2 YYNGEE. The V end was cut by 3 bases, the J end by 1 base, with 10 bases between. The CDR3 spans 14 residues. For the CDR3, the DNA is TGTGCCAGCAGCGACGGACTACTCCAAGAGACCCAGTACTTC. Its translation: CASSDGLLQETQYF.

There are a few counts of this clone. The chain uses TRBV7-8 and TRBJ2-2, with a possible D match to TRBD2 (6 bases). Per germline, CDR1 SGHVS and CDR2 FQNEAQ. V dropped 5 bases and J dropped 7 bases, with 14 bases sitting between them. The CDR3 length is 14 residues. For the CDR3, the DNA is TGTGCCAGCAGCCCCGGGACTTCTGGCGGGGAGCTGTTTTTT. Protein product: CASSPGTSGGELFF.

The rearrangement uses TRBV29-1 and TRBJ2-3, with 8 bases fitting TRBD1. CDR1 SQVTM and CDR2 ANQGSEA come from the germline V gene. V shed 6 bases, J shed 13 bases, and the junction held 12 bases outside the gene matches. The CDR3 totals 12 residues. Here the CDR3 reads CSVPTGVGGKYF. As DNA, the CDR3 is TGCAGCGTCCCGACAGGGGTTGGTGGAAAGTATTTT.

This clone was seen a handful of times. The CDR3 region has the DNA TGTGCCAGCACCCCCCGGGGCAGGGGAAACTCTGGGGCCAACGTCCTGACTTTC. The encoded protein is CASTPRGRGNSGANVLTF. The chain has TRBV28 and TRBJ2-6, with a tentative D call TRBD1 (6 bases). Germline-derived CDR1 and CDR2 are MDHEN and SYDVKM. The V and J ends lost 7 bases and 0 bases respectively, with 19 bases between them. The CDR3 consists of 18 residues.

The chain couples TRBV7-8 to TRBJ2-1, with unresolved D. V lost 3 bases and J lost 5, with 11 bases in between. This CDR3 is built from 14 residues. CDR1 is SGHVS, CDR2 FQNEAQ, per germline. The CDR3 nucleotides read TGTGCCAGCAGCTTCCAGCCCAGGAACAATGAGCAGTTCTTC. This translates into CASSFQPRNNEQFF.

Only a few counts were recorded for this clone. The chain joins TRBV7-2 to TRBJ2-5; 11 positions agree with TRBD2. Looked up from germline, CDR1 is SGHTA and CDR2 is FQGNSA. V lost 1 base to trimming and J lost 4 bases; unmatched junction nucleotides: 8. The CDR3 spans 17 residues. The CDR3 DNA is TGTGCCAGCAGCTTAGTCGTTAGCGGGAGGGCCCGAGAGACCCAGTACTTC. It translates to CASSLVVSGRARETQYF.

This chain joins TRBV10-3 and TRBJ1-2, with D unclear. Trimming stripped 3 bases from V and 6 bases from J, with 11 bases between. There are 13 residues in the CDR3. Germline V lookup: CDR1 ENHRY, CDR2 SYGVKD. The chain's CDR3 is CAISDRQVDGYTF. Written as DNA, the CDR3 is TGTGCCATCAGTGACCGTCAGGTAGATGGCTACACCTTC.

This chain uses TRBV7-6 with TRBJ2-1; TRBD2 matches 9 bases. This CDR3 comprises 14 residues. The trim removed 4 bases at V and 9 bases at J, leaving 7 bases unmatched. Germline V CDR1 and CDR2: SGHVS, FNYEAQ. The CDR3 DNA is TGTGCCAGCAGCTCGATAGCGGGAGAAGTTGAGCAGTTCTTC. Translation gives CASSSIAGEVEQFF.

The V call is TRBV28, the J call TRBJ2-5; TRBD2 might be the D (6 bases). The V gene's germline CDR1 is MDHEN and CDR2 SYDVKM. V was clipped by 2 bases and J by 4 bases, with 14 bases between them. The CDR3 runs to 15 residues. The CDR3 spells CASSLPGLGGETQYF. CDR3 DNA sequence: TGTGCCAGCAGTTTACCGGGACTGGGGGGAGAGACCCAGTACTTC.

This clone showed up just a few times. V usage is TRBV27 and J usage is TRBJ1-2; 9 nucleotides match TRBD1. The trim removed 3 bases at V and 3 bases at J, leaving 11 bases unmatched. CDR1 MNHEY and CDR2 SMNVEV come from the germline V gene (reference sequence). The CDR3 consists of 17 residues. CDR3 protein: CASSFVGGTGTYYGYTF. The CDR3 DNA is TGTGCCAGCAGTTTCGTAGGTGGGACAGGGACGTACTATGGCTACACCTTC.

This rearrangement joins TRBV5-1 to TRBJ2-3; D uncertain. Per the germline V gene, CDR1 is SGHRS and CDR2 is YFSETQ. The CDR3 is 11 residues long. V was pared by 3 bases and J by 6 bases, with 5 bases between. The CDR3 nucleotides are TGCGCCAGCAGCTCCGAGGATACGCAGTATTTT. This gives the protein CASSSEDTQYF.

A few counts support this clone. The chain recombines TRBV2 with TRBJ2-2; D unclear. CDR1 SNHLY and CDR2 FYNNEI come from the germline V gene. This CDR3 is built from 12 residues. V dropped 3 bases and J dropped 5 bases, with 4 bases sitting between them. This CDR3 is CASSDETGELFF. The CDR3 coding sequence is TGTGCCAGCAGTGACGAGACCGGGGAGCTGTTTTTT.

DNA for the CDR3: TGTGCCAGTAGTAATAGTCGGACAGGAGGGTTCAATCAGCCCCAGCATTTT. Amino acids: CASSNSRTGGFNQPQHF. The rearrangement joins TRBV19 to TRBJ1-5; the match to TRBD1 covers 7 bases. Germline assignment: CDR1 LNHDA and CDR2 SQIVND (reference sequence). CDR3 size: 17 residues. Losses at the gene ends were 4 bases for V and 3 bases for J; bases not matched to a gene: 12.

This rearrangement joins TRBV28 to TRBJ2-1, with 9 bases that match TRBD1. Germline loops: CDR1 MDHEN, CDR2 SYDVKM. This CDR3 is 14 amino acids long. V trimming: 7 bases; J trimming: 6 bases; junction bases outside the gene matches: 7. As DNA, the CDR3 is TGTGCCAGCAAAACACCGGGACAGGGCAATGAGCAGTTCTTC. Its protein product is CASKTPGQGNEQFF.

This chain uses TRBV7-2 with TRBJ1-4; D uncertain. CDR1 is SGHTA, CDR2 FQGNSA, per germline. The V end was cut by 5 bases, the J end by 5 bases, with 15 bases between. The CDR3 is 15 residues long. CDR3 sequence: CASSPWRAENEKLFF. DNA for the CDR3: TGTGCCAGCAGCCCCTGGCGGGCAGAGAATGAAAAACTGTTTTTT.

V is TRBV4-1 and J is TRBJ2-5, with D possibly matching TRBD1 (5 bases). Germline CDR1 is MGHRA and CDR2 is YSYEKL. CDR3 length: 15 amino acids. V was cut by 5 bases and J by 5 bases, with 18 bases left in between. The CDR3 sequence is CASSSGQLGQETQYF. The DNA for the CDR3 is TGCGCCAGCAGCTCAGGGCAGCTGGGGCAGGAGACCCAGTACTTC.

J is TRBJ2-6 and V is TRBV12-5, with 8 bases aligning to TRBD1. The CDR3 is made up of 17 amino acids. CDR1 is LGHNT and CDR2 is FRNRAP in the germline V gene. Losses at the gene ends were 7 bases for V and 1 base for J; bases not matched to a gene: 9. The chain's CDR3 is CASVRTGKTSGANVLTF. In DNA, the CDR3 is TGTGCTAGTGTCAGGACAGGGAAGACGTCTGGGGCCAACGTCCTGACTTTC.

The chain combines TRBV11-2 with TRBJ2-4; perhaps TRBD2 as D (6 bases). Trimming stripped 2 bases from V and 4 bases from J, with 9 bases between. Germline values: CDR1 SGHAT, CDR2 FQNNGV. This CDR3 has 14 residues. CDR3 sequence: CASSLYGGKNIQYF. CDR3 in DNA: TGTGCCAGCAGCTTATATGGGGGGAAAAACATTCAGTACTTC.

J is TRBJ2-3 and V is TRBV27; a weak D match, TRBD1 (6 bases). Trimming removed 5 bases from V and 3 bases from J, with 12 bases in between. The germline gives CDR1 MNHEY, CDR2 SMNVEV (reference sequence). The CDR3 runs to 14 residues. CDR3 protein: CASSPQGWTDTQYF. The CDR3 DNA follows: TGTGCCAGCAGTCCACAGGGTTGGACAGATACGCAGTATTTT.

The J gene is TRBJ2-6, the V gene TRBV7-9; maybe TRBD2 (5 bases). The CDR3 is made up of 18 amino acids. V lost 1 base and J 1 base, leaving 14 bases between the germline ends. In germline, CDR1 is SEHNR, CDR2 FQNEAQ (reference sequence). The CDR3 bases are TGTGCCAGCAGCTTAGAGCGGTGGCAAGGGTCTGGGGCCAACGTCCTGACTTTC. As protein: CASSLERWQGSGANVLTF.

A few counts support this clone. The rearrangement joins TRBV7-2 to TRBJ1-2; TRBD1 aligns across 7 bases. CDR3 size: 15 residues. After removal of 4 bases from V and 2 bases from J, the junction contained 7 bases not matched to a gene. From germline, CDR1 is SGHTA and CDR2 FQGNSA. CDR3 region: CASSYGSTGNYGYTF. For the CDR3, the DNA is TGTGCCAGCAGCTATGGTTCGACAGGGAACTATGGCTACACCTTC.

CDR3 DNA sequence: TGTGCCAGCAGTTCCAGGGGTAGCAATCAGCCCCAGCATTTT. Translating it yields CASSSRGSNQPQHF. The V gene is TRBV6-6, the J gene TRBJ1-5; D may be TRBD1 (6 bases). V dropped 4 bases and J dropped 0 bases, with 7 bases sitting between them. The CDR3 sequence is 14 residues long. Germline values: CDR1 MNHNY, CDR2 SVGAGI (reference sequence).

The chain employs TRBV28 and TRBJ2-1; 15 positions match TRBD2. The CDR3 is 16 residues long. Germline V gene sequence: CDR1 MDHEN, CDR2 SYDVKM. With V trimmed by 5 bases and J by 8 bases, 7 bases remained unmatched. The DNA of the CDR3 is TGTGCCAGCAGTCGTCCCGGGACTAGCGGGAGGTATGAGCAGTTCTTC. It encodes CASSRPGTSGRYEQFF.

This chain uses TRBV7-9 with TRBJ2-1; 8 nucleotides align to TRBD1. With V trimmed by 1 base and J by 10 bases, 9 bases remained unmatched. CDR1 is SEHNR, CDR2 FQNEAQ, per germline (reference sequence). The CDR3 runs 15 residues. CDR3 loop: CASSLGTGTLKEQFF. As DNA, the CDR3 is TGTGCCAGCAGCTTAGGGACAGGGACCCTAAAGGAGCAGTTCTTC.

CDR3 residues: CASTPRESPNTEAFF. The DNA for the CDR3 is TGTGCCAGCACTCCCAGGGAATCCCCGAACACTGAAGCTTTCTTT. The J gene is TRBJ1-1, the V gene TRBV9; D might be TRBD1 (5 bases). The CDR3 is 15 residues long. The germline V gene has CDR1 SGDLS and CDR2 YYNGEE. Trimming left V 6 bases short and J 1 base short, with 16 bases between.